The 27 T cell receptor beta chains in this list originate from one sample, sequenced in a study of regulatory T cells in long-lasting Graves disease. The time point is: persistent/refractory GD, antithyroid drugs over 5 years with positive TRAb. RNA from PBMCs was the source of the TCR library. Relying on iRepertoire HTBI primers and Arm-PCR of CDR3 regions, the team built TCR beta libraries. MiXCR, run by TCRdb on the multiplex PCR reads, gives a single entry per CDR3 protein. The sample consists of about 470,000 distinct CDR3 sequences, about 22% of them appearing once. The sample was peripheral blood mononuclear cells (PBMCs), taken when the disease was refractory, from a patient treated with antithyroid drugs. These receptors all stem from a female donor with Graves disease.

This clonotype has at least ten counts. V and J are TRBV6-5 and TRBJ1-5; D is uncertain. The CDR3 length is 14 residues. Germline V gene sequence: CDR1 MNHEY, CDR2 SVGAGI. V lost 2 bases, J lost 0 bases, and 5 bases lay in between. The CDR3 sequence is CASSYGISNQPQHF. As DNA, the CDR3 is TGTGCCAGCAGTTACGGGATTAGCAATCAGCCCCAGCATTTT.

This clonotype was observed many times. DNA for the CDR3: TGTGCCAGCAGTTTGCAGGGAGGACCCGGGGAGCTGTTTTTT. Amino acids: CASSLQGGPGELFF. The V and J genes are TRBV28 and TRBJ2-2; D perhaps matches TRBD2 (6 bases). This CDR3 is built from 14 residues. Looked up from germline, CDR1 is MDHEN and CDR2 is SYDVKM. With 3 bases removed from V and 6 bases from J, the gap between germline ends came to 11 bases.

This clonotype was counted many times. J is TRBJ1-5 and V is TRBV6-1; TRBD1 might be the D (5 bases). The CDR3 consists of 14 residues. Germline V lookup: CDR1 MNHNS, CDR2 SASEGT. The V and J ends lost 3 bases and 9 bases respectively, with 15 bases between them. The CDR3 nucleotides are TGTGCCAGCAGTGACGAGGGGCCGGAAAGGCCCCAGCATTTT. Its protein is CASSDEGPERPQHF.

The chain has TRBV28 and TRBJ2-1; TRBD2 agrees at 9 bases. CDR1 and CDR2 from the germline V gene are MDHEN and SYDVKM. The CDR3 is 14 residues long. The V and J ends lost 5 bases and 5 bases, in that order; junction bases with no gene match: 4. The DNA of the CDR3 is TGTGCCAGCAGTCTTAGCGGGAGCGACAATGAGCAGTTCTTC. Its protein is CASSLSGSDNEQFF.

Many counts were recorded for this clonotype. The chain joins TRBV28 to TRBJ1-2; no reliable D call. V lost 4 bases to trimming and J lost 1 base, with 4 bases between them. The CDR3 is made up of 12 amino acids. Germline V gives CDR1 MDHEN, CDR2 SYDVKM. The CDR3 reads CASSSHNYGYTF. DNA for the CDR3: TGTGCCAGCAGTTCCCATAACTATGGCTACACCTTC.

CDR3 sequence (DNA): TGTGCCAGCATCAACACGGTACAGGGGGCCAATCAGCCCCAGCATTTT. It yields the protein CASINTVQGANQPQHF. This rearrangement joins TRBV28 to TRBJ1-5; TRBD1 agrees at 9 bases. CDR3 length: 16 residues. The V segment lost 7 bases and the J segment 3 bases; nucleotides outside the gene matches: 10. Germline CDR1 is MDHEN and CDR2 is SYDVKM.

The CDR3 loop is CASSSFLRTGELFF. The CDR3 DNA follows: TGTGCCAGCAGCTCTTTCCTACGCACCGGGGAGCTGTTTTTT. The rearrangement joins TRBV7-9 to TRBJ2-2, with unresolved D. V was cut by 4 bases and J by 4 bases, with 10 bases left in between. Germline lookup yields CDR1 SEHNR and CDR2 FQNEAQ (reference sequence). This CDR3 is 14 amino acids long.

The chain couples TRBV11-3 to TRBJ1-6; 7 bases agree with TRBD1. The ends lost 4 bases at V and 7 bases at J; junction bases unmatched: 7. There are 15 residues in the CDR3. The V gene's germline CDR1 is SGHNT and CDR2 YENEEA. Written as DNA, the CDR3 is TGTGCCAGCAGCTCCCGGACAGGACCCAATTCACCCCTCCACTTT. It is translated as CASSSRTGPNSPLHF. The full variable domain, its missing parts supplied by reference TRBV11-3 and TRBJ1-6, is EAGVVQSPRYKIIEKKQPVAFWCNPISGHNTLYWYLQNLGQGPELLIRYENEEAVDDSQLPKDRFSAERLKGVDSTLKIQPAELGDSAVYLCASSSRTGPNSPLHFGNGTRLTVT.

This clonotype showed up many times. This chain connects TRBV11-3 to TRBJ1-2; the D is unclear. The CDR3 is 14 amino acids. Germline-derived CDR1 and CDR2 are SGHNT and YENEEA. V was trimmed by 3 bases and J by 4 bases, leaving 12 bases between them. DNA of the CDR3: TGTGCCAGCAGCTTGGCGACCTCGGGCTATGGCTACACCTTC. Protein sequence: CASSLATSGYGYTF. Full variable domain (missing parts from reference TRBV11-3 and TRBJ1-2): EAGVVQSPRYKIIEKKQPVAFWCNPISGHNTLYWYLQNLGQGPELLIRYENEEAVDDSQLPKDRFSAERLKGVDSTLKIQPAELGDSAVYLCASSLATSGYGYTFGSGTRLTVV.

On this clonotype itself: The limits of the CDR3 on the DNA are not certain, so only TCRdb's listed CDR3 is given. The chain couples TRBV28 to TRBJ1-1; the table's TRBD1 call for D was not verified on the DNA. Germline V gene lookup returns CDR1 MDHEN and CDR2 SYDVKM. A total of 14 residues make up the CDR3, ends included. The CDR3 loop is CASSSGQGESEAFF.

This clonotype was seen a single time. The chain has TRBV11-3 and TRBJ2-3, with D unresolved. V was cut by 1 base and J by 2 bases, with 16 bases left in between. This CDR3 has 17 amino acids. In germline, CDR1 is SGHNT, CDR2 YENEEA. The CDR3 DNA follows: TGTGCCAGCAGCTTAGGGGCGGCGCTTGGGCCCACAGATACGCAGTATTTT. Its translation: CASSLGAALGPTDTQYF.

Ten or more counts support this clonotype. The V gene is TRBV6-1, the J gene TRBJ2-7; a weak D match, TRBD1 (5 bases). The CDR3 extends over 12 amino acids. V gave up 6 bases and J gave up 6 bases, with 12 bases separating them. Germline values: CDR1 MNHNS, CDR2 SASEGT. The chain's CDR3 is CASRDIQFEQYF. The CDR3 DNA reads TGTGCCAGCAGGGACATTCAGTTCGAGCAGTACTTC.

Many counts were recorded for this clonotype. The chain combines TRBV12-3 or TRBV12-4 with TRBJ2-7; TRBD1 agrees at 8 bases. This CDR3 comprises 14 residues. V gave up 2 bases and J gave up 2 bases; unmatched junction bases: 2. DNA for the CDR3: TGTGCCAGCAGTTTAAGGGACAGGCCCTACGAGCAGTACTTC. Amino acid sequence: CASSLRDRPYEQYF.

Ten or more counts support this clonotype. This chain links TRBV20-1 with TRBJ2-5, with TRBD1 identical over 9 bases. CDR3 length: 15 amino acids. Per germline, CDR1 DFQATT and CDR2 SNEGSKA (reference sequence). V was pared by 3 bases and J by 5 bases, with 10 bases of the junction left unmatched. The CDR3 protein is CSARNSGQGFETQYF. The CDR3 DNA is TGCAGTGCTAGGAATTCGGGACAGGGTTTCGAGACCCAGTACTTC.

In its sample, this clonotype was seen once. This may arise from a read error, as a much more abundant clone is one base away. The V and J genes are TRBV28 and TRBJ2-2, with D unclear. The V gene lost 5 bases and the J gene lost 5 bases, with 15 bases spanning the gap. CDR1 is MDHEN and CDR2 is SYDVKM in the germline V gene. This CDR3 is 15 amino acids long. The CDR3 is CASSQTNRETGELFF. In DNA, the CDR3 is TGTGCCAGCAGTCAGACCAATCGAGAAACCGGGGAGCTGTTTTTT.

This clonotype has a handful of counts. This chain links TRBV5-4 with TRBJ2-5; D is possibly TRBD1 (6 bases). CDR3 length: 17 residues. Between the trimmed V and J ends, which lost 3 bases and 0 bases, there was a span of 18 bases. Germline V lookup: CDR1 SGHNT, CDR2 YYREEE (reference sequence). The CDR3 sequence is CASSSGSPDRYQETQYF. The CDR3 DNA reads TGTGCCAGCAGCTCCGGTTCCCCGGACAGATACCAAGAGACCCAGTACTTC.

This clonotype appeared a few times. The chain carries TRBV5-4 and TRBJ1-6, with 10 bases that match TRBD1. Per the germline V gene, CDR1 is SGHNT and CDR2 is YYREEE (reference sequence). CDR3 length equals 13 residues. Trimming removed 4 bases from V and 16 bases from J; junction bases left unmatched: 8. The CDR3 spells CASSGGTGESLHF. The CDR3 nucleotides are TGTGCCAGCAGCGGGGGGACAGGGGAATCGCTCCACTTT.

This clonotype came up a few times. The rearrangement joins TRBV12-3 or TRBV12-4 to TRBJ2-2; TRBD1 is a possible D gene (6 bases). This CDR3 spans 14 amino acids. The V and J ends lost 5 bases and 6 bases respectively, with 13 bases between them. The DNA for the CDR3 is TGTGCCAGCAGTGGGGATGAGGGGGCCGGGGAGCTGTTTTTT. This translates into CASSGDEGAGELFF.

Ten or more counts support this clonotype. The chain uses TRBV5-1 and TRBJ1-2; 8 nucleotides agree with TRBD1. From germline, CDR1 is SGHRS and CDR2 YFSETQ. J gave up 8 bases and V 4 bases, and 4 bases lay outside the gene matches. The CDR3 sequence is 12 residues long. The CDR3 coding sequence is TGCGCCAGCAGCGGGACAGGCCTGGGCTACACCTTC. This encodes CASSGTGLGYTF.

This clonotype was seen repeatedly, ten times or more. This chain links TRBV2 with TRBJ1-1, with D unclear. Trimming took 7 bases from V and 0 from J, leaving 9 bases between them. The CDR3 loop spans 13 amino acids. Germline CDR1 reads SNHLY; CDR2 reads FYNNEI. DNA of the CDR3: TGTGCCAGCATCGTACAGCTGAACACTGAAGCTTTCTTT. Translating gives CASIVQLNTEAFF.

A note on this clonotype: The junction and the germline gene differ at one end; a read error may be behind it. The rearrangement joins TRBV20-1 to TRBJ2-7; a weak D match, TRBD2 (5 bases). Germline loops: CDR1 DFQATT, CDR2 SNEGSKA (reference sequence). This CDR3 is built from 13 residues. The CDR3: CSARPSGNYGQYF. CDR3 coding DNA: TGCAGTGCTCGTCCCTCGGGGAACTACGGGCAGTACTTC.

V and J are TRBV5-5 and TRBJ2-3; D remains unclear. CDR3 size: 15 residues. V was pared by 5 bases and J by 0 bases, with 13 bases between. Germline loops: CDR1 SGHKS, CDR2 YYEKEE (reference sequence). For the CDR3, the DNA is TGTGCCAGCAGGCTGACGCACTACAGCACAGATACGCAGTATTTT. It encodes CASRLTHYSTDTQYF.

This clonotype was seen at least ten times. This rearrangement joins TRBV28 to TRBJ2-7, with D maybe TRBD2 (6 bases). This CDR3 has 16 residues. The germline V and J ends were trimmed by 6 bases and 4 bases, with 22 bases remaining between them. Germline CDR1 reads MDHEN; CDR2 reads SYDVKM. For the CDR3, the DNA is TGTGCCAGCAGGACCGGGGGTGCGGAGCCAGGGTACGAGCAGTACTTC. As protein: CASRTGGAEPGYEQYF.

Only a few counts were recorded for this clonotype. J is TRBJ2-7 and V is TRBV9; D perhaps matches TRBD1 (6 bases). V was trimmed by 3 bases and J by 3 bases, leaving 16 bases between them. Germline CDR1 SGDLS, CDR2 YYNGEE. This CDR3 has 15 residues. The CDR3 loop reads CASSAGWGQIYEQYF. The CDR3 DNA is TGTGCCAGCAGCGCTGGATGGGGGCAGATCTACGAGCAGTACTTC.

In DNA, the CDR3 is TGTGCCACCAGTGACGTATTAGGGACTAGTAGTAATGAGCAGTTCTTC. Translating gives CATSDVLGTSSNEQFF. V is TRBV24-1 and J is TRBJ2-1; 8 bases agree with TRBD2. With V trimmed by 4 bases and J by 7 bases, 11 bases remained unmatched. The V gene's germline CDR1 is KGHDR and CDR2 SFDVKD. The CDR3 totals 16 residues.

Points on this clonotype: A read error may explain this, as a much larger clone is one base away. The chain couples TRBV28 to TRBJ2-7; unclear D gene. This CDR3 comprises 15 residues. Looked up from germline, CDR1 is MDHEN and CDR2 is SYDVKM. Trimming cost V 4 bases and J 3 bases, with 16 bases left between them. For the CDR3, the DNA is TGTGCCAGCAGTTCCTACGGGCGACTCCACTACGAGCAGTACTTC. Translation gives CASSSYGRLHYEQYF.

This clonotype was picked up a small number of times. The V and J genes are TRBV5-1 and TRBJ2-2; D gene uncertain. In germline, CDR1 is SGHRS, CDR2 YFSETQ. The CDR3 extends over 14 amino acids. With 1 base removed from V and 6 bases from J, the gap between germline ends came to 10 bases. The CDR3 loop reads CASSLMATAGELFF. CDR3 nucleotides: TGCGCCAGCAGCTTGATGGCCACGGCCGGGGAGCTGTTTTTT.